The clone carrying this T cell receptor (beta chain) has just one count. The CDR3 length is 15 residues. Germline CDR1 reads ENHRY; CDR2 reads SYGVKD. V was cut by 3 bases and J by 2 bases, with 13 bases left in between. Repertoires were generated with immunoSEQ multiplex PCR, while TCRdb's copy carries only in-frame clones and drops some. The table has some 220,000 clones, 85% seen once. The sample belongs to a study of blood T cell repertoires in COVID-19. Across the study: Samples came from the United States, Italy and Spain, spanning acute and convalescent COVID-19. Sources were T cells, B-cell-depleted T cells, or PBMCs; the material itself was cDNA or gDNA.

Those enrolled in Seattle joined during active infection and were followed longitudinally afterward. V gene TRBV10-3 combines with J gene TRBJ1-1; possible D gene TRBD1, 5 bases. The sequenced material came from peripheral blood. This receptor was identified in a man aged 50 to 60 with COVID-19, enrolled during active disease. This CDR3 reads CAISDAGLQNTEAFF. The CDR3 DNA is TGTGCCATCAGTGATGCAGGGCTCCAAAACACTGAAGCTTTCTTT.